One and the same sample provided the 4 T cell receptor beta chains below, sequenced in a study of blood T cell repertoires in COVID-19. Profiling relied on immunoSEQ multiplex PCR, and the TCRdb table lists in-frame clones only, not all of them. This table has about 430,000 clones, approximately 87% appearing once. Source material: PBMCs or T cells enriched from blood (not recorded which). The receptors stem from a woman aged 30 to 39 with acute COVID-19.

This chain links TRBV24-1 with TRBJ1-4; no clear D. Trimming removed 3 bases at V and 6 bases at J, with 7 bases between. The CDR3 has 13 amino acids. Per germline, CDR1 KGHDR and CDR2 SFDVKD. CDR3 sequence: CATSDPMDEKLFF. DNA for the CDR3: TGTGCCACCAGTGATCCTATGGATGAAAAACTGTTTTTT.

V and J are TRBV30 and TRBJ1-5; 10 positions match TRBD1. The V gene end was trimmed by 3 bases and the J gene end by 8 bases; junction bases not matched to a gene: 7. The CDR3 totals 14 residues. CDR1 is GTSNPN and CDR2 is SVGIG in the germline V gene (reference sequence). The CDR3 sequence is CAWSGGDRGKPQHF. Written as DNA, the CDR3 is TGTGCCTGGAGCGGCGGGGACAGGGGCAAGCCCCAGCATTTT.

The rearrangement uses TRBV9 and TRBJ1-3, with no clear D. Trimming pared 3 bases from V and 0 bases from J, leaving 4 bases between. The CDR3 is 13 residues long. Germline V gene data show CDR1 as SGDLS and CDR2 as YYNGEE. CDR3 DNA: TGTGCCAGCAGCGAGAGCTCTGGAAACACCATATATTTT. This encodes CASSESSGNTIYF.

The chain carries TRBV24-1 and TRBJ2-7; 8 bases map to TRBD1. The CDR3 totals 15 residues. V trimming: 3 bases; J trimming: 4 bases; junction bases outside the gene matches: 7. CDR1 is KGHDR, CDR2 SFDVKD, per germline. CDR3 DNA: TGTGCCACCAGTGATGGGACAGGCCGCCCTTACGAGCAGTACTTC. Its translation is CATSDGTGRPYEQYF.